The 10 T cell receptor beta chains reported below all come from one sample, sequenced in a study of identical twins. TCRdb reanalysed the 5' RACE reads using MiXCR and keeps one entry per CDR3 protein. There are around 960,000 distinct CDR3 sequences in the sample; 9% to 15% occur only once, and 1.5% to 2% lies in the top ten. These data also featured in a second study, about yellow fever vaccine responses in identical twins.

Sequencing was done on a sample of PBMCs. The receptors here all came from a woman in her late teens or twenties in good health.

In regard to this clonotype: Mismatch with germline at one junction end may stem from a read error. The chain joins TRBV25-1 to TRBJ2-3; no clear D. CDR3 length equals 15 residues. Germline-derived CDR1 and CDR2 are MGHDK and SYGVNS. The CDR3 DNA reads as TGTGCCGGCAGTGAGGTCCACAAGCGCACAGATACGCAGTGTTTT. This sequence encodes CAGSEVHKRTDTQCF. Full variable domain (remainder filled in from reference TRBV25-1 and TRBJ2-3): EADIYQTPRYLVIGTGKKITLECSQTMGHDKMYWYQQDPGMELHLIHYSYGVNSTEKGDLSSESTVSRIRTEHFPLTLESARPSHTSQYLCAGSEVHKRTDTQCFGPGTRLTVL.

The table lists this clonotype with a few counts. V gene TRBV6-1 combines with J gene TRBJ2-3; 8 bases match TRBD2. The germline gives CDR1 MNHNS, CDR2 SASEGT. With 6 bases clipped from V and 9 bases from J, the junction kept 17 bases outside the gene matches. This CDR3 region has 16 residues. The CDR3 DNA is TGTGCCAGCAGCCAACAACTAGCGGATTCCGGGGTAACGCAGTATTTT. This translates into CASSQQLADSGVTQYF.

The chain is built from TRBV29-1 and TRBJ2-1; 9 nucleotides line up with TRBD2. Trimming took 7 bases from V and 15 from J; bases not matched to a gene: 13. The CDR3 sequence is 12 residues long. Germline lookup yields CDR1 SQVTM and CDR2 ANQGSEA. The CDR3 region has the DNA TGCAGCGCCCCGGGGTTGCGGGGGGGCGGGTTCTTC. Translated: CSAPGLRGGGFF.

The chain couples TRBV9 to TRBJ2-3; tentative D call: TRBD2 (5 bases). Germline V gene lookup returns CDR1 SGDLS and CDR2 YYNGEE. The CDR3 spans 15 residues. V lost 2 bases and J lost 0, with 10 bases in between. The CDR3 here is CASSVSATSTDTQYF. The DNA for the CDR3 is TGTGCCAGCAGCGTTAGCGCAACTAGCACAGATACGCAGTATTTT.

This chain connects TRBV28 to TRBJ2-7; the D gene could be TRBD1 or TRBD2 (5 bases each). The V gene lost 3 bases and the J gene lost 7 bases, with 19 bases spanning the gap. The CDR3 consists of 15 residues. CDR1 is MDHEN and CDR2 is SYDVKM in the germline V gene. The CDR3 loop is CASSLAGDGASEQYF. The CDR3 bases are TGTGCCAGCAGTTTGGCCGGGGACGGTGCTTCTGAGCAGTACTTC.

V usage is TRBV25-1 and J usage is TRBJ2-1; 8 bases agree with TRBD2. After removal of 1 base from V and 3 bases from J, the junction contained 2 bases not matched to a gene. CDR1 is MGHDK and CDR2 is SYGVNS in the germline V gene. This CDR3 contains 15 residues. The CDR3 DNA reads TGTGCCAGCAGTGAATGGCGGGGGGACTACAATGAGCAGTTCTTC. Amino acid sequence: CASSEWRGDYNEQFF. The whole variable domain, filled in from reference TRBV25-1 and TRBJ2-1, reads EADIYQTPRYLVIGTGKKITLECSQTMGHDKMYWYQQDPGMELHLIHYSYGVNSTEKGDLSSESTVSRIRTEHFPLTLESARPSHTSQYLCASSEWRGDYNEQFFGPGTRLTVL.

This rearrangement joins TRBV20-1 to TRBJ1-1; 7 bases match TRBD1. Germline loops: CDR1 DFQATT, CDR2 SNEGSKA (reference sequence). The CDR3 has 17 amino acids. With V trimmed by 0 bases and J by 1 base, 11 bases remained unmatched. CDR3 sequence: CSARDGAGGYSNTEAFF. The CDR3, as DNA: TGCAGTGCTAGAGATGGTGCAGGGGGGTACTCGAACACTGAAGCTTTCTTT.

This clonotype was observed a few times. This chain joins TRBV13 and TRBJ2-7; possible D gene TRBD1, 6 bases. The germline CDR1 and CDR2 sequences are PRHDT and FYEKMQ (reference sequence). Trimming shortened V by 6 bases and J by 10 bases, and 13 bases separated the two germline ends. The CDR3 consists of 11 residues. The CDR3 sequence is CASRRQGSQYF. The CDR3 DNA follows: TGTGCCAGCAGGCGGCAGGGGAGTCAGTACTTC.

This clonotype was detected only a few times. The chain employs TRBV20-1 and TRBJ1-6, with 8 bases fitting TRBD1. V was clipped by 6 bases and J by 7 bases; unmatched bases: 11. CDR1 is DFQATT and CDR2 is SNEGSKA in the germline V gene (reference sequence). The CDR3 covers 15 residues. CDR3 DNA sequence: TGCAGTGCCCGGGCCCGGGACAGGCCCAATTCACCCCTCCACTTT. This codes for CSARARDRPNSPLHF.

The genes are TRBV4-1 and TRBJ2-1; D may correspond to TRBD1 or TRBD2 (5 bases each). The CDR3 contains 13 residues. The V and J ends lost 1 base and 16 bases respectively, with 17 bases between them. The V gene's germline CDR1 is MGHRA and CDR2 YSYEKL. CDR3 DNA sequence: TGCGCCAGCAGCCAAGTGGGCCGGGACCAGGTTTTCTTC. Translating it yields CASSQVGRDQVFF.